The source of this T cell receptor beta chain is a study of blood T cell repertoires in COVID-19. Study-level background: There were acute and convalescent COVID-19 samples, and they came from the United States, Italy and Spain. Nucleic acid was either cDNA or gDNA, and it came from T cells, B-cell-depleted T cells, or PBMCs.

Per the study methods: How many nucleated cells were present was estimated from reference gene primer amplification. Assay: immunoSEQ multiplex PCR; the TCRdb copy retains only in-frame clones and omits some. The DNA gave D and trimming, while V, J and clone size come from that table. Of about 170,000 clones detected, around 87% appear once; the ten largest clones hold over 7%. Unmatched junction bases numbered 9, after V lost 0 bases and J lost 4 bases. Per the germline V gene, CDR1 is SGHRS and CDR2 is YFSETQ. CDR3 size: 17 residues. The TCR comes from a woman aged 80 or over in a cohort sampled during active or convalescent COVID-19. This sequence joins TRBV5-1 and TRBJ1-4; 7 nucleotides line up with TRBD1. The source material was peripheral blood. The CDR3 region has the DNA TGCGCCAGCAGCTTGGAAGGCAGGGGGAGGTATAATGAAAAACTGTTTTTT. This sequence encodes CASSLEGRGRYNEKLFF.